This TCR beta chain stems from a study of control samples from healthy donors and cancer patients. Trimming shortened V by 1 base and J by 6 bases, and 15 bases separated the two germline ends. Germline V lookup: CDR1 KGHSH, CDR2 LQKENI. CDR3 length: 15 amino acids. Some clones are missing from TCRdb's copy, which holds only in-frame ones; the method was immunoSEQ multiplex PCR. The sample includes almost 85,000 clones, 84% seen only once; the top ten take 11%. V usage is TRBV18 and J usage is TRBJ1-1; D call uncertain. The TCR sequence derives from a man aged 60 to 75 with head and neck cancer. Material for sequencing was PBMCs. The CDR3 region is CASSPLSTSSAEAFF. CDR3 coding DNA: TGTGCCAGCTCACCACTCTCGACTTCGTCGGCTGAAGCTTTCTTT. Using reference TRBV18 and TRBJ1-1 for the parts outside the CDR3, the full variable domain is NAGVMQNPRHLVRRRGQEARLRCSPMKGHSHVYWYRQLPEEGLKFMVYLQKENIIDESGMPKERFSAEFPKEGPSILRIQQVVRGDSAAYFCASSPLSTSSAEAFFGQGTRLTVV.